Below are 26 T cell receptor beta chains sequenced from a single sample in a study of T cell repertoires in cytomegalovirus infection. TCRdb reprocessed the reads via MiXCR and lists one record per CDR3 protein. The table includes tens of thousands of distinct CDR3 sequences, 24% detected once. These TCRs' antigens remain unknown. Sequenced here: CD8+ T cells from cultured PBMCs, sampled from culture after CMV antigen stimulation. These receptors were taken from a human donor in good health (CMV status not recorded). Some clones in this sample may be carry-over from other donors' samples.

This clonotype was counted between two and nine times. The chain combines TRBV20-1 with TRBJ1-1, with no clear D. V gave up 7 bases and J gave up 3 bases, with 18 bases separating them. Looked up from germline, CDR1 is DFQATT and CDR2 is SNEGSKA (reference sequence). The CDR3 sequence is 14 residues long. Here the CDR3 reads CSVTGRGGDTEAFF. The CDR3 nucleotides read TGCAGTGTTACGGGCCGGGGTGGGGACACTGAAGCTTTCTTT.

CDR3 in DNA: TGTGCCAGCAGCGCAGTGGGACCCAGGTACGAGCAGTACTTC. Amino acid sequence: CASSAVGPRYEQYF. The rearrangement links TRBV2 to TRBJ2-7; D possibly uses TRBD1 or TRBD2 (5 bases each). This CDR3 is built from 14 residues. V gave up 6 bases and J gave up 4 bases, with 16 bases separating them. The germline CDR1 and CDR2 sequences are SNHLY and FYNNEI.

To note about this clonotype: A junction end diverges from the germline sequence, so it may reflect a read error. The chain combines TRBV7-3 with TRBJ2-2, with a possible D match to TRBD2 (6 bases). The CDR3 runs 17 residues. Germline V gene sequence: CDR1 SGHTA, CDR2 FQGTGA. CDR3 sequence reads: CANSPYYQGLNTGELFF. DNA for the CDR3: TGTGCCAACAGCCCCTACTACCAGGGACTCAACACCGGGGAGCTGTTTTTT.

A word on this clonotype: A read error is possible here, since a much larger clone lies one base away. V gene TRBV7-2 combines with J gene TRBJ2-1; a possible D gene is TRBD1 (7 bases). The CDR3 consists of 19 residues. Germline V gives CDR1 SGHTA, CDR2 FQGNSA. The CDR3 coding sequence is TGTGCCAACAGCTCCCCCCAGCAGGGGGGTCTAGGCTCCTACAATGAGCAGTTCTTC. Its protein product is CANSSPQQGGLGSYNEQFF. The variable domain in full, with the rest retrieved from reference TRBV7-2 and TRBJ2-1, is GAGVSQSPSNKVTEKGKDVELRCDPISGHTALYWYRQSLGQGLEFLIYFQGNSAPDKSGLPSDRFSAERTGGSVSTLTIQRTQQEDSAVYLCANSSPQQGGLGSYNEQFFGPGTRLTVL.

This clonotype has a handful of counts. CDR3 sequence (DNA): TGTGCCTGGATTCAACGGGGGATGAACACTGAAGCTTTCTTT. Its translation is CAWIQRGMNTEAFF. V gene TRBV30 combines with J gene TRBJ1-1; perhaps TRBD1 as D (5 bases). The CDR3 runs 14 residues. CDR1 is GTSNPN and CDR2 is SVGIG in the germline V gene (reference sequence). Trimming pared 4 bases from V and 0 bases from J, leaving 12 bases between.

The chain recombines TRBV7-9 with TRBJ2-2, with 8 positions matching TRBD2. Germline assignment: CDR1 SEHNR and CDR2 FQNEAQ (reference sequence). The CDR3 has 16 amino acids. V lost 0 bases, J lost 2 bases, and 2 bases stayed unmatched. CDR3 sequence: CASSLASGANTGELFF. The CDR3 nucleotides read TGTGCCAGCAGCTTAGCTAGCGGGGCCAACACCGGGGAGCTGTTTTTT.

This chain connects TRBV12-3 or TRBV12-4 to TRBJ2-4; TRBD1 aligns across 7 bases. The CDR3 is made up of 12 amino acids. The junction had 7 bases not matched to a gene; V was cut back by 6 bases and J by 11 bases. The CDR3 sequence: CASSYGQAVQYF. The CDR3 nucleotides read TGTGCCAGCAGCTACGGACAGGCTGTTCAGTACTTC.

This clonotype was counted only a few times. The J gene is TRBJ2-1, the V gene TRBV28; a possible D gene is TRBD1 (6 bases). Per germline, CDR1 MDHEN and CDR2 SYDVKM. CDR3 size: 13 residues. V lost 10 bases and J lost 0, with 10 bases in between. CDR3: CATGTSSYNEQFF. DNA of the CDR3: TGTGCCACCGGGACAAGCTCCTACAATGAGCAGTTCTTC.

The V and J genes are TRBV5-1 and TRBJ1-1; D may be TRBD1 (5 bases). The CDR3 loop spans 14 amino acids. Germline CDR1 reads SGHRS; CDR2 reads YFSETQ. The germline V and J ends were trimmed by 3 bases and 1 base, with 10 bases remaining between them. Written as DNA, the CDR3 is TGCGCCAGCAGCTGGACTACAGGGAACACTGAAGCTTTCTTT. It translates to CASSWTTGNTEAFF.

V usage is TRBV18 and J usage is TRBJ2-2, with 11 bases identical to TRBD2. Losses at the gene ends were 3 bases for V and 5 bases for J; bases not matched to a gene: 2. Germline values: CDR1 KGHSH, CDR2 LQKENI. CDR3 length equals 15 residues. This CDR3 is CASSPGLAVTGELFF. The CDR3 coding sequence is TGTGCCAGCTCACCGGGACTAGCGGTAACCGGGGAGCTGTTTTTT.

The rearrangement links TRBV12-3 or TRBV12-4 to TRBJ2-2, with D perhaps given as TRBD1 or TRBD2 (6 bases each). V was trimmed by 6 bases and J by 0 bases, leaving 17 bases between them. The CDR3 loop spans 17 amino acids. CDR3 bases: TGTGCCAGCAGCTCTCCCGGGGGCCCCGCGAACACCGGGGAGCTGTTTTTT. It codes for CASSSPGGPANTGELFF.

This clonotype came up a few times. The chain is built from TRBV28 and TRBJ2-7; a weak D match, TRBD2 (6 bases). V was shortened by 2 bases and J by 0 bases, with 17 bases between the two germline ends. Per the germline V gene, CDR1 is MDHEN and CDR2 is SYDVKM. This CDR3 is built from 17 residues. The CDR3 DNA is TGTGCCAGCAGTTTAATAGGGACTCCCCTAAGCTCCTACGAGCAGTACTTC. Amino acids: CASSLIGTPLSSYEQYF.

A few counts support this clonotype. In DNA, the CDR3 is TGTGCCAGCAGTTTATGGGGGAGTAGCAATCAGCCCCAGCATTTT. Translating gives CASSLWGSSNQPQHF. This chain uses TRBV27 with TRBJ1-5; a weak D match, TRBD1 (5 bases). This CDR3 comprises 15 residues. The V end lost 1 base, the J end lost 0 bases, and 7 bases lay between the germline ends. CDR1 MNHEY and CDR2 SMNVEV come from the germline V gene (reference sequence).

This clonotype was seen at least ten times. The chain links TRBV7-6 to TRBJ2-7; D unclear. Germline-derived CDR1 and CDR2 are SGHVS and FNYEAQ. This CDR3 comprises 13 residues. Trimming cost V 4 bases and J 2 bases, with 9 bases left between them. Here the CDR3 reads CASSSDATYEQYF. The DNA for the CDR3 is TGTGCCAGCAGCTCGGACGCGACCTACGAGCAGTACTTC.

This clonotype was observed many times. The chain combines TRBV7-8 with TRBJ2-2; maybe TRBD2 (7 bases). CDR3 length: 14 residues. Deletions cut 10 bases from V and 0 bases from J, with 12 bases between. The germline V gene has CDR1 SGHVS and CDR2 FQNEAQ. The CDR3 DNA reads as TGTGCCACCAGAGGGGGGGCGAACACCGGGGAGCTGTTTTTT. Its protein is CATRGGANTGELFF.

V gene TRBV6-2 or TRBV6-3 combines with J gene TRBJ2-7; the D is unclear. From germline, CDR1 is MNHEY and CDR2 SVGEGT. This CDR3 contains 14 residues. The V and J ends lost 7 bases and 3 bases respectively, with 16 bases between them. CDR3 nucleotides: TGTGCCAGCACTTGGGGAATGGGCGGCTACGAGCAGTACTTC. Its protein is CASTWGMGGYEQYF.

V usage is TRBV6-2 or TRBV6-3 and J usage is TRBJ2-7; D is unclear. Trimming took off 0 bases at V and 4 bases at J, with 4 bases between the two ends. The germline CDR1 and CDR2 sequences are MNHEY and SVGEGT. The CDR3 consists of 12 residues. CDR3 loop: CASSYSKYEQYF. In nucleotides, the CDR3 is TGTGCCAGCAGTTACTCGAAATACGAGCAGTACTTC.

This clonotype appeared a few times. The V gene is TRBV12-3 or TRBV12-4, the J gene TRBJ1-6; 8 nucleotides match TRBD1. The V segment lost 5 bases and the J segment 10 bases; nucleotides outside the gene matches: 10. The CDR3 contains 15 residues. CDR3 amino acids: CASSPGTGGSSPLHF. In DNA form, the CDR3 reads TGTGCCAGCAGTCCCGGGACAGGCGGAAGCTCACCCCTCCACTTT.

At least ten counts were recorded for this clonotype. The chain joins TRBV7-2 to TRBJ2-3; D is unclear. The CDR3 is made up of 19 amino acids. Per the germline V gene, CDR1 is SGHTA and CDR2 is FQGNSA. The ends were cut back, 3 bases at V and 2 bases at J, with 24 bases in the middle. The CDR3 is CASSLTGLNGGYNTDTQYF. For the CDR3, the DNA is TGTGCCAGCAGCTTGACTGGTCTAAACGGCGGATATAACACAGATACGCAGTATTTT.

The chain carries TRBV19 and TRBJ1-1; TRBD1 might be the D (6 bases). Germline V lookup: CDR1 LNHDA, CDR2 SQIVND (reference sequence). V dropped 4 bases and J dropped 4 bases, with 13 bases sitting between them. This CDR3 region has 14 residues. The CDR3, as DNA: TGTGCCAGTAGTAAAAAACCGACAGGCACTGAAGCTTTCTTT. Amino acid sequence: CASSKKPTGTEAFF.

This clonotype was found many times. This chain joins TRBV7-9 and TRBJ2-4; D is possibly TRBD1 or TRBD2 (5 bases each). The CDR3 runs to 13 residues. The V and J ends lost 1 base and 9 bases respectively, with 10 bases between them. Germline lookup yields CDR1 SEHNR and CDR2 FQNEAQ (reference sequence). The chain's CDR3 is CASSLVAGTIQYF. DNA of the CDR3: TGTGCCAGCAGCTTAGTGGCAGGGACCATTCAGTACTTC.

This chain links TRBV6-2 or TRBV6-3 with TRBJ2-2; D unresolved. Between the trimmed V and J ends, which lost 2 bases and 5 bases, there was a span of 3 bases. CDR1 and CDR2 (germline): MNHEY, SVGEGT. The CDR3 extends over 12 amino acids. This chain's CDR3 is CASSYDTGELFF. CDR3 in DNA: TGTGCCAGCAGTTACGATACCGGGGAGCTGTTTTTT.

This clonotype was recorded many times. The chain combines TRBV20-1 with TRBJ2-7; the match to TRBD2 covers 8 bases. CDR1 and CDR2 from the germline V gene are DFQATT and SNEGSKA (reference sequence). The junction had 13 bases not matched to a gene; V was cut back by 5 bases and J by 1 base. This CDR3 has 16 residues. Here the CDR3 reads CSAPTQAAGGSYEQYF. CDR3 nucleotide sequence: TGCAGTGCTCCCACCCAAGCGGCGGGGGGATCCTACGAGCAGTACTTC.

This clonotype has more than one count but fewer than ten. The CDR3 DNA follows: TGTGCCACCAGCAGGGGATACAGGGGAGGCTCCTACGAGCAGTACTTC. As protein: CATSRGYRGGSYEQYF. The rearrangement uses TRBV15 and TRBJ2-7; D perhaps matches TRBD1 (7 bases). This CDR3 region has 16 residues. Germline lookup yields CDR1 LNHNV and CDR2 YYDKDF (reference sequence). Trimming removed 3 bases from V and 0 bases from J, with 15 bases in between.

This clonotype was recorded many times. The chain combines TRBV20-1 with TRBJ2-1, with 10 positions matching TRBD2. The V gene's germline CDR1 is DFQATT and CDR2 SNEGSKA (reference sequence). CDR3 length: 14 amino acids. The trim removed 5 bases at V and 6 bases at J, leaving 7 bases unmatched. This chain's CDR3 is CSADASGRRNEQFF. The CDR3 bases are TGCAGTGCTGACGCTAGCGGGAGACGCAATGAGCAGTTCTTC.

This clonotype was counted at least ten times. The chain links TRBV4-1 to TRBJ1-2, with D perhaps TRBD1 (5 bases). Trimming left V 0 bases short and J 0 bases short, with 8 bases between. The CDR3 runs to 15 residues. Per the germline V gene, CDR1 is MGHRA and CDR2 is YSYEKL. The CDR3 DNA reads TGCGCCAGCAGCCAAGAAGACAGATCTAACTATGGCTACACCTTC. Amino acid sequence: CASSQEDRSNYGYTF.